The T cell receptor (beta chain) under discussion was sequenced for a study of blood T cell repertoires in COVID-19. Study-level background: Collection of acute and convalescent COVID-19 samples took place in the United States, Italy and Spain. T cells, B-cell-depleted T cells, or PBMCs provided the cDNA or gDNA that served as material.

It was during active infection that Seattle patients were enrolled and then longitudinally followed. Original processing methods: Nucleated cell number was recorded as an estimate derived from reference gene primer amplification. Using immunoSEQ multiplex PCR, the repertoire was profiled, and TCRdb retains in-frame clones only, with some absent. V and J calls and clone size follow that table, whereas D and trimming were derived from the DNA. The sample records more than 200,000 clones, around 84% being singletons. The source of this sequence is a woman of 80 years or more with COVID-19, enrolled during active disease. The specimen was peripheral blood.

CDR3 sequence (DNA): TGCGCCAGCAGTGAGTCGCCAGGAAACGGTCAAGAGACCCAGTACTTC. Translating gives CASSESPGNGQETQYF. The chain recombines TRBV10-1 with TRBJ2-5, with unresolved D. V lost 0 bases to trimming and J lost 2 bases, with 13 bases between them. Germline V CDR1 and CDR2: WNHNN, SYGVQD (reference sequence). The CDR3 loop spans 16 amino acids.